This T cell receptor beta chain was recorded in a study of untreated major depressive disorder. Sequencing was performed with immunoSEQ multiplex PCR; in TCRdb, only in-frame clones are kept and a portion is missing. The profile shows about 21,000 clones, about nine tenths of them singletons. This clone was observed a few times. Its antigen is currently unknown. No current or lifetime mood disorder and depressive symptom score of 5 or less defined controls. Each donor gave roughly 30 ml of EDTA blood. From thawed PBMCs, CD4+ T cells were purified by negative selection. Study-wide findings and caveats: TRBV05-01 (Vbeta 5.1) usage was higher in CD4+ T cells of depressed patients than controls.

Trimming removed 0 bases from V and 4 bases from J, with 18 bases in between. This CDR3 has 17 amino acids. Germline values: CDR1 LNHDA, CDR2 SQIVND (reference sequence). The clonotype originates from a woman aged 40 to 55 in good health. The chain links TRBV19 to TRBJ1-1; tentative D call: TRBD1 (5 bases). Sequencing was done on a sample of CD4+ T cells from PBMCs. CDR3 residues: CASSIEPNLGRFTEAFF. The CDR3 DNA sequence: TGTGCCAGTAGTATAGAACCGAACTTGGGGCGTTTCACTGAAGCTTTCTTT.